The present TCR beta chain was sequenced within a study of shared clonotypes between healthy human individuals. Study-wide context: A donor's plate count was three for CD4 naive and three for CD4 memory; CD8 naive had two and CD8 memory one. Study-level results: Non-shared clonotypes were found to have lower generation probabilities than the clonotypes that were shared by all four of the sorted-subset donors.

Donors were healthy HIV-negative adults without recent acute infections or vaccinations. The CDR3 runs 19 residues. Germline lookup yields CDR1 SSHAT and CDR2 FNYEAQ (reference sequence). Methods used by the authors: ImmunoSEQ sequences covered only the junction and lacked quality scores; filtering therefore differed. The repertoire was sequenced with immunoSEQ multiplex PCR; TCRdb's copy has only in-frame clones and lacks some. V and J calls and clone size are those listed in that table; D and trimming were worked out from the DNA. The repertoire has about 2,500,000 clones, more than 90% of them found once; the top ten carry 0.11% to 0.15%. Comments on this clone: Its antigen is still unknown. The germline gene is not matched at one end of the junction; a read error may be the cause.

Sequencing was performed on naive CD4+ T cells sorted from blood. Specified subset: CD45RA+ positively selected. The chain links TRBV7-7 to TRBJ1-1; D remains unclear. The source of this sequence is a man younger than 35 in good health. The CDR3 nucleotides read TGTGCTAGCAGCTTAGTTCCCAGATCGGGCCGGGATATGAACACTGAAGCTTTCTTT. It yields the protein CASSLVPRSGRDMNTEAFF.